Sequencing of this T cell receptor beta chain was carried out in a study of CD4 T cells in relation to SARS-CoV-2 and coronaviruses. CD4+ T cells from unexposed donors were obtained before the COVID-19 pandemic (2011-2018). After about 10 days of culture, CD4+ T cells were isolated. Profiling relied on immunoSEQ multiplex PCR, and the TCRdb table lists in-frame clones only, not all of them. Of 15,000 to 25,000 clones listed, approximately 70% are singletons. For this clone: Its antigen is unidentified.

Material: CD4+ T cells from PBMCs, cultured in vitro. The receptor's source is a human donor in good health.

The CDR3 spells CASNDPYGMDEQYF. CDR3 sequence (DNA): TGTGCCAGCAACGACCCCTATGGCATGGACGAGCAGTACTTC. V gene TRBV6-5 combines with J gene TRBJ2-7; D is unclear. The CDR3 loop spans 14 amino acids. V lost 7 bases and J 5 bases, leaving 18 bases between the germline ends. Germline lookup yields CDR1 MNHEY and CDR2 SVGAGI.